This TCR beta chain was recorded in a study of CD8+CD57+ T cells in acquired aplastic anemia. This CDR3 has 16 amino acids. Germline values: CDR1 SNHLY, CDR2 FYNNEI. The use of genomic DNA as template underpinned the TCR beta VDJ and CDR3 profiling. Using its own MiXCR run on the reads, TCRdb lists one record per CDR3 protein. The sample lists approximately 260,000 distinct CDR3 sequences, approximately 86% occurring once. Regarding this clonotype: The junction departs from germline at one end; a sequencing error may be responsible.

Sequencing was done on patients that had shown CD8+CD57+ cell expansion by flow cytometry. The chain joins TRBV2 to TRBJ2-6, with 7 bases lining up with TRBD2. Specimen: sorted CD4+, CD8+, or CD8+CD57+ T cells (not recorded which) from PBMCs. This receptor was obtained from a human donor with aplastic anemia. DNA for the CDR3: TGTGCCAGCAGCTTAATCGGGACTAACGGGACGAACGGCCCAGCTTTC. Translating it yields CASSLIGTNGTNGPAF.